This T cell receptor beta chain was documented in a study of cytomegalovirus exposure and HLA in healthy donors. Background on the study: An earlier analysis identified 117 million unique TCR beta sequences in about 179 million T cells. When 300 to 500 donors were genotyped, 80% to 90% of them were found to fall in the Caucasian-associated ancestry cluster. Whole-study results and caveats: Cytomegalovirus association was listed for about 180 TCR beta chains.

This CDR3 has 15 amino acids. Germline V lookup: CDR1 SGDLS, CDR2 YYNGEE. Trimming pared 0 bases from V and 3 bases from J, leaving 10 bases between. The PCR employed 60 Vbeta primers together with 13 Jbeta primers. Per the study methods: About 12 million of some 80 million unique TCR beta chains were shared, per a later count. Only in-frame clones appear in the TCRdb table, and some are missing; sequencing was by immunoSEQ multiplex PCR. The DNA gave D and trimming, while V, J and clone size come from that table. Of about 74,000 clones detected, around 70% appear once; the ten largest clones hold roughly 10%. On this clone: What it binds is not known.

The specimen was PBMCs. V gene TRBV9 combines with J gene TRBJ2-1; maybe TRBD1 (6 bases). The source of this sequence is a woman between 40 and 55 years old in good health and CMV-seropositive. Here the CDR3 reads CASSVGNRDYNEQFF. The CDR3 DNA reads as TGTGCCAGCAGCGTAGGGAACAGGGACTACAATGAGCAGTTCTTC.